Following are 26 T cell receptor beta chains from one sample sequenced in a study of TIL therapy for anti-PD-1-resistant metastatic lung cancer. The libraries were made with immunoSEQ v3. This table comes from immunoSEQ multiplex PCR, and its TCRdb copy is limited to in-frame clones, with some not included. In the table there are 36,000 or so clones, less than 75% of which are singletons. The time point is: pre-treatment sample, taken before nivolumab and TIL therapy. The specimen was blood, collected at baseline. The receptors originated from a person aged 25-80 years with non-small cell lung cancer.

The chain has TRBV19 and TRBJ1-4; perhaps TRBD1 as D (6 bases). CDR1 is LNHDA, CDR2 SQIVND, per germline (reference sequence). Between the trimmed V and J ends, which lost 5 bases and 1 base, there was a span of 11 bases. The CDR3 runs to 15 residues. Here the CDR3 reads CASSRGGLTNEKLFF. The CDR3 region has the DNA TGTGCCAGTAGTCGAGGGGGGTTAACTAATGAAAAACTGTTTTTT.

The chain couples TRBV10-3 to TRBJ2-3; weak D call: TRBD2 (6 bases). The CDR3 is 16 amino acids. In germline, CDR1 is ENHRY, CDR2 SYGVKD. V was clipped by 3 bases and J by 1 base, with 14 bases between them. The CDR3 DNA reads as TGTGCCATCAGTGAAGCCGGGGGTTGGGGCACAGATACGCAGTATTTT. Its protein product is CAISEAGGWGTDTQYF.

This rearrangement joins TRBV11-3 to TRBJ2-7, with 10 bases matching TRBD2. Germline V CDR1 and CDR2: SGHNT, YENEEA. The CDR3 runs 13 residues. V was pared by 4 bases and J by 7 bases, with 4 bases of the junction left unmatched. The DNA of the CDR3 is TGTGCCAGCAGCTCGACTAGCGGGCTTGAGCAGTACTTC. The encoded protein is CASSSTSGLEQYF. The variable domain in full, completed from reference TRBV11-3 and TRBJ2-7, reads EAGVVQSPRYKIIEKKQPVAFWCNPISGHNTLYWYLQNLGQGPELLIRYENEEAVDDSQLPKDRFSAERLKGVDSTLKIQPAELGDSAVYLCASSSTSGLEQYFGPGTRLTVT.

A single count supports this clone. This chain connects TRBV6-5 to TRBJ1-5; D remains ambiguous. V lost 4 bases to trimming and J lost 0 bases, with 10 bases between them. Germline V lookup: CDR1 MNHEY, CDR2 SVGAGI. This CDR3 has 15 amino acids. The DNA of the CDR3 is TGTGCCAGCAGTTTCCTAGGGTATAGCAATCAGCCCCAGCATTTT. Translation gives CASSFLGYSNQPQHF.

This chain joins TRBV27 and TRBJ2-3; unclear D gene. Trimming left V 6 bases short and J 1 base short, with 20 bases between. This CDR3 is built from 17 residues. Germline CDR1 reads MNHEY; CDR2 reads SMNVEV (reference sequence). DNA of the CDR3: TGTGCCAGCAGCCCGGTTAGGATGGGTTTCGGCACAGATACGCAGTATTTT. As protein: CASSPVRMGFGTDTQYF.

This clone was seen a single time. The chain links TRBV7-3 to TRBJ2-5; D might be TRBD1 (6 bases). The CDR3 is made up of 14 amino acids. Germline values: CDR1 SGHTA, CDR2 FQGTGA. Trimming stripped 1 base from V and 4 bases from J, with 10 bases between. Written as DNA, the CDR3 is TGTGCCAGCAGCTTAAGTGGGGGCGTAGAGACCCAGTACTTC. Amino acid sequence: CASSLSGGVETQYF.

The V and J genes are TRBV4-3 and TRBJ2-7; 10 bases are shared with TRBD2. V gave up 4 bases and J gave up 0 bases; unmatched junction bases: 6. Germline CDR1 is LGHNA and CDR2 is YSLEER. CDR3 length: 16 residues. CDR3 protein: CASSPTLAGDSYEQYF. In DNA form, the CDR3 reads TGCGCCAGCAGCCCCACGCTAGCGGGGGACTCCTACGAGCAGTACTTC.

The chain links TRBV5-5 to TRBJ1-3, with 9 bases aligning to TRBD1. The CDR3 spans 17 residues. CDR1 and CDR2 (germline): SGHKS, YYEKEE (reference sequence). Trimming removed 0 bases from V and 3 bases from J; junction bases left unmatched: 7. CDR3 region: CASSLAGQGMGGNTIYF. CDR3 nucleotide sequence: TGTGCCAGCAGCTTGGCTGGACAGGGGATGGGTGGAAACACCATATATTTT.

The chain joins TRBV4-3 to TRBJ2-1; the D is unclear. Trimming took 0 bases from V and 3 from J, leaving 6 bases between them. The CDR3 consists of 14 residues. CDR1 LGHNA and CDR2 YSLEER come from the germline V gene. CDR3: CASSQESRYNEQFF. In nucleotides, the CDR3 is TGCGCCAGCAGCCAAGAGTCGCGCTACAATGAGCAGTTCTTC.

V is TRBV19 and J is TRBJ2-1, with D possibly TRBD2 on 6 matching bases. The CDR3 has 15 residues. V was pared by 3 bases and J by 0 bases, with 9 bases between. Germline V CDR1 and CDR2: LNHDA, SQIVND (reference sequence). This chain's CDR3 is CASSILAASYNEQFF. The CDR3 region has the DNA TGTGCCAGTAGTATCTTAGCGGCCTCCTACAATGAGCAGTTCTTC.

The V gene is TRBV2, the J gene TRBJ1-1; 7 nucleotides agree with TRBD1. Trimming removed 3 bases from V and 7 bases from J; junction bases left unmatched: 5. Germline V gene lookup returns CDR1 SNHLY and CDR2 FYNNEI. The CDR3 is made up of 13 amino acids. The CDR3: CASSDIGGGEAFF. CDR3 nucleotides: TGTGCCAGCAGTGATATAGGGGGCGGTGAAGCTTTCTTT. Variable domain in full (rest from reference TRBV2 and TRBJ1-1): EPEVTQTPSHQVTQMGQEVILRCVPISNHLYFYWYRQILGQKVEFLVSFYNNEISEKSEIFDDQFSVERPDGSNFTLKIRSTKLEDSAMYFCASSDIGGGEAFFGQGTRLTVV.

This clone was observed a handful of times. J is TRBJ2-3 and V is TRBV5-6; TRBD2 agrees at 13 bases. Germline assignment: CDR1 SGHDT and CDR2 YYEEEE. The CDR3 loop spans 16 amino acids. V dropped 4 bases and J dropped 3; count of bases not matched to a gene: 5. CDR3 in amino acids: CASSQGTSGVTDTQYF. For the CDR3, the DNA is TGTGCCAGCAGCCAAGGGACTAGCGGGGTAACAGATACGCAGTATTTT.

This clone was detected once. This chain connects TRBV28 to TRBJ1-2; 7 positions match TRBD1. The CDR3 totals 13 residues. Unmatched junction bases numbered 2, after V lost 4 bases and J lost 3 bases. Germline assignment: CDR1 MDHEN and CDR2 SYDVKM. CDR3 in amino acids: CASSSGGYYGYTF. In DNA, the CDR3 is TGTGCCAGCAGTTCAGGGGGATACTATGGCTACACCTTC.

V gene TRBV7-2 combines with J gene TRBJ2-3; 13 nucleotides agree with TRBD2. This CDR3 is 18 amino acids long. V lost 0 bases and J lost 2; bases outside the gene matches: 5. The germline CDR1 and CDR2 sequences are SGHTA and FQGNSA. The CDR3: CASSLARTSGGFTDTQYF. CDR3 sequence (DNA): TGTGCCAGCAGCTTAGCGAGGACTAGCGGGGGCTTCACAGATACGCAGTATTTT.

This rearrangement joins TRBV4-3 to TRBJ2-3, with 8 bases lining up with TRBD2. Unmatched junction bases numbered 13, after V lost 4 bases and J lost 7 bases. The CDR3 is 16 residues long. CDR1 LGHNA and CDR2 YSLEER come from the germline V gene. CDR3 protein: CASSLSWGLVMNTQYF. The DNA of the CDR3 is TGCGCCAGCAGCCTAAGTTGGGGACTAGTCATGAATACGCAGTATTTT.

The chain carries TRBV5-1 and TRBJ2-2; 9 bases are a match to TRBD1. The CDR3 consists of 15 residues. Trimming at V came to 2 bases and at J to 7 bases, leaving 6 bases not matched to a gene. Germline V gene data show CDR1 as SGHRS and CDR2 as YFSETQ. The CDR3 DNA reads TGCGCCAGCAGCTTAAAACAGGGGGCTAACGGGGAGCTGTTTTTT. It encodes CASSLKQGANGELFF.

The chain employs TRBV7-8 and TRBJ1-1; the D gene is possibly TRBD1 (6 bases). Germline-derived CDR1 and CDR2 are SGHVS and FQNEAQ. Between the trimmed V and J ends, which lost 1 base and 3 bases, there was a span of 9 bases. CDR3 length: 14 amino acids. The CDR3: CASSLGRGYTEAFF. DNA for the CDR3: TGTGCCAGCAGCTTAGGCAGGGGATACACTGAAGCTTTCTTT.

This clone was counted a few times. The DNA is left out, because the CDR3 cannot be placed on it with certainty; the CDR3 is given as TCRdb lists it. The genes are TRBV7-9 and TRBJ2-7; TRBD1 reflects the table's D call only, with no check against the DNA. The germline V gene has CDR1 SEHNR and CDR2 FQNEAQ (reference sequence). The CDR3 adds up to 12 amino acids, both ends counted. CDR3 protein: CASSLVGVGTYF.

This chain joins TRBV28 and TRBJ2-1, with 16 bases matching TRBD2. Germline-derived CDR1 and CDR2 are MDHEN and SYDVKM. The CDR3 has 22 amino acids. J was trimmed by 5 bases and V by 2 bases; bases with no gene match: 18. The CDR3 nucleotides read TGTGCCAGCAGTTTAACCCTATCGGTAGGGACTAGCGGGAGGGCCTTTAACAATGAGCAGTTCTTC. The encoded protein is CASSLTLSVGTSGRAFNNEQFF.

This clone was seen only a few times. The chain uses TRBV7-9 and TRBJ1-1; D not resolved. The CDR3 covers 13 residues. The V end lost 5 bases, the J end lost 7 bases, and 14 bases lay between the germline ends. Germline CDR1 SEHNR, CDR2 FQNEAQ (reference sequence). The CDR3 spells CASSPSGGIEAFF. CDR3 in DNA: TGTGCCAGCAGCCCAAGTGGAGGCATTGAAGCTTTCTTT.

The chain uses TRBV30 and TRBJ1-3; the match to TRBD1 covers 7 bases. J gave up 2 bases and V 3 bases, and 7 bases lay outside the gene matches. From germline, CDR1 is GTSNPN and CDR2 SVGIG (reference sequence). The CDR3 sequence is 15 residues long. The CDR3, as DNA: TGTGCCTGGAGACGACAGGGCTTGACTGGAAACACCATATATTTT. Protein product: CAWRRQGLTGNTIYF.

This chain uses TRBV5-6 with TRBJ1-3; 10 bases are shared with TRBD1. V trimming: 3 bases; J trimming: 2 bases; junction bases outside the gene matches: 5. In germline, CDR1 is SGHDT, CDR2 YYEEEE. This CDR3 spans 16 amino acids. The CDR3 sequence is CASSSWTGGPGNTIYF. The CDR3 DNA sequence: TGTGCCAGCAGCTCGTGGACAGGGGGACCTGGAAACACCATATATTTT.

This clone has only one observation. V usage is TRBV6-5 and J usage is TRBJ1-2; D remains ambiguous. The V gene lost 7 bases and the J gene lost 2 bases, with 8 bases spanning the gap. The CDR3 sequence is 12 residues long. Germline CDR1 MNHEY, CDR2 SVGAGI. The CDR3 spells CASTAGNYGYTF. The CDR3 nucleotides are TGTGCCAGCACGGCAGGAAACTATGGCTACACCTTC.

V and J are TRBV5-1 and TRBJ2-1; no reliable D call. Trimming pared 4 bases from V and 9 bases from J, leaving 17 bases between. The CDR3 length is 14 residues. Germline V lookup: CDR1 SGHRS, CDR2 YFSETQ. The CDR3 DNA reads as TGCGCCAGCAGCCATGGACGAATCGAGGTTGAGCAGTTCTTC. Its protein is CASSHGRIEVEQFF.

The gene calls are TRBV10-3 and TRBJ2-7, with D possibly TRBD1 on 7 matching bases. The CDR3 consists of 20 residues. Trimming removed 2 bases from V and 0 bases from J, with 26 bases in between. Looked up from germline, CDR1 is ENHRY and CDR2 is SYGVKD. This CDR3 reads CAISEPSMAGGNPGSYEQYF. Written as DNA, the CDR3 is TGTGCCATCAGTGAGCCGTCCATGGCAGGGGGGAACCCCGGCTCCTACGAGCAGTACTTC.

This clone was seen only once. CDR3 region: CASSQRDRVTGELFF. CDR3 DNA: TGCGCCAGCAGCCAAAGGGACAGGGTCACCGGGGAGCTGTTTTTT. This chain uses TRBV4-3 with TRBJ2-2; 9 bases fit TRBD1. From germline, CDR1 is LGHNA and CDR2 YSLEER. V shed 2 bases, J shed 4 bases, and the junction held 2 bases outside the gene matches. This CDR3 is 15 amino acids long.